A selection of T cell receptor beta chains follows, all from one sample in a study of OX40 agonist ivuxolimab in advanced cancers. Profiling relied on immunoSEQ multiplex PCR, and the TCRdb table lists in-frame clones only, not all of them. The sample consists of 55,000 to 60,000 clones, roughly 92% of them appearing once. The sample consisted of CD4+ or CD8+ T cells sorted from blood, taken in a trial of the OX40 agonist ivuxolimab. The receptors were sampled from an adult with an advanced solid tumor such as melanoma, head and neck, liver or kidney cancer. Each CDR3 is given with its conserved first and last residue. The D gene is left open where the match is weak. Clone sizes are given selectively: once, few, many, or a class where the clone is expanded.

abundance,v_gene,j_gene,d_gene,CDR3nt,CDR3aa
few,TRBV27,TRBJ2-2,-,TGTGCCAGCAGAGCCGGAACAATCGAAACCGGGGAGCTGTTTTTT,CASRAGTIETGELFF
once,TRBV10-3,TRBJ2-7,TRBD1,TGTGCCATAGGACAGGGTAGCTACGAGCAGTACTTC,CAIGQGSYEQYF
-,TRBV6-1,TRBJ2-7,-,TGTGCCAGCAGTAGCGGATATTACGAGCAGTACTTC,CASSSGYYEQYF
-,TRBV13,TRBJ1-2,-,TGTGCCAGCAGCGAGGCGGGGGACCCTCTCTATGGCTACACCTTC,CASSEAGDPLYGYTF
-,TRBV9,TRBJ1-1,-,TGTGCCAGCAGCGTAGCAACAGGGAACACTGAAGCTTTCTTT,CASSVATGNTEAFF
-,TRBV7-3,TRBJ1-3,-,TGTGCCAGCGCGGGAGACACCTCTGGAAACACCATATATTTT,CASAGDTSGNTIYF
-,TRBV13,TRBJ2-5,TRBD2,TGTGCCAGCAGCAATATCCCCCCGCGGGAGCAGTACTTC,CASSNIPPREQYF
-,TRBV11-2,TRBJ2-7,TRBD2,TGTGCCAGCAGCTTGACCGGGACTAGCGGCTACGAGCAGTACTTC,CASSLTGTSGYEQYF
-,TRBV9,TRBJ2-1,TRBD2,TGTGCCAGCAGCGTACATCTGGGGGGGAACAATGAGCAGTTCTTC,CASSVHLGGNNEQFF
-,TRBV28,TRBJ2-7,-,TGTGCCAGCAGTTTAACGGGTAACACCTACGAGCAGTACTTC,CASSLTGNTYEQYF
-,TRBV28,TRBJ2-5,-,TGTGCCAGCAGTACCACCGGGGAGACCCAGTACTTC,CASSTTGETQYF
-,TRBV10-3,TRBJ2-2,-,TGTGCCATCCTCGGGGTGGGCACCGGGGAGCTGTTTTTT,CAILGVGTGELFF
-,TRBV27,TRBJ2-7,-,TGTGCCAGCAGTCCGAAGATTAGCTCCTACGAGCAGTACTTC,CASSPKISSYEQYF
-,TRBV7-8,TRBJ1-4,-,TGTGCCAGCAGCCCAGGGGACACAGAAAAACTGTTTTTT,CASSPGDTEKLFF
-,TRBV11-2,TRBJ2-7,-,TGTGCCAGCAGCTTAGTGGGGTGGGAGCGGAGAAATTCCTACGAGCAGTACTTC,CASSLVGWERRNSYEQYF